The 27 T cell receptor beta chains listed next were all sequenced from one sample in a study of cytomegalovirus exposure and HLA in healthy donors. Vbeta (60) and Jbeta (13) primers were used in the PCR. Measured with immunoSEQ multiplex PCR; TCRdb has only the in-frame clones, and not every one. Among about 93,000 clones, about four fifths were seen once, and the ten largest hold approximately 7.5%. The specimen was PBMCs. All receptors derive from a man aged 30-40 years in good health and CMV-seronegative.

The gene calls are TRBV28 and TRBJ2-7; 8 nucleotides agree with TRBD1. The CDR3 contains 15 residues. Germline CDR1 is MDHEN and CDR2 is SYDVKM. V dropped 8 bases and J dropped 7; count of bases not matched to a gene: 16. In nucleotides, the CDR3 is TGTGCCAGCTCCTCCCCAGGACAGGGCGCGGGGGAGCAGTACTTC. It codes for CASSSPGQGAGEQYF.

This chain connects TRBV30 to TRBJ2-1, with D tentatively TRBD2 (7 bases). This CDR3 is built from 16 residues. Trimming pared 2 bases from V and 0 bases from J, leaving 14 bases between. Germline V gene sequence: CDR1 GTSNPN, CDR2 SVGIG (reference sequence). In nucleotides, the CDR3 is TGTGCCTGGAGTACCGGCGGGGGCCGCTCCTACAATGAGCAGTTCTTC. This encodes CAWSTGGGRSYNEQFF.

The chain carries TRBV5-6 and TRBJ2-3; 10 bases agree with TRBD1. V lost 6 bases, J lost 2 bases, and 3 bases stayed unmatched. Germline lookup yields CDR1 SGHDT and CDR2 YYEEEE. There are 14 residues in the CDR3. CDR3 sequence reads: CASTRQGATDTQYF. The CDR3 bases are TGTGCCAGCACCAGACAGGGGGCCACAGATACGCAGTATTTT.

The rearrangement links TRBV14 to TRBJ2-5; perhaps TRBD1 as D (5 bases). The CDR3 loop spans 15 amino acids. V was clipped by 6 bases and J by 9 bases, with 23 bases between them. The V gene's germline CDR1 is SGHDN and CDR2 FVKESK. CDR3 region: CASSLGPRGQEAQYF. The CDR3 coding sequence is TGTGCCAGCAGTTTAGGGCCGCGTGGACAAGAAGCCCAGTACTTC. The whole variable domain, filled in from reference TRBV14 and TRBJ2-5, reads EAGVTQFPSHSVIEKGQTVTLRCDPISGHDNLYWYRRVMGKEIKFLLHFVKESKQDESGMPNNRFLAERTGGTYSTLKVQPAELEDSGVYFCASSLGPRGQEAQYFGPGTRLLVL.

V gene TRBV5-1 combines with J gene TRBJ2-5; 7 nucleotides agree with TRBD2. V shed 4 bases and J 2 bases; nucleotides not matched to a gene: 11. CDR1 is SGHRS, CDR2 YFSETQ, per germline. The CDR3 runs 16 residues. CDR3: CASSPQTSVRQETQYF. CDR3 coding DNA: TGCGCCAGCAGCCCCCAAACTAGCGTCAGGCAAGAGACCCAGTACTTC.

A remark on this clone: One junction end does not reproduce the germline sequence, and a read error may be involved. The gene calls are TRBV7-9 and TRBJ1-1, with D possibly matching TRBD1 (6 bases). CDR1 and CDR2 from the germline V gene are SEHNR and FQNEAQ (reference sequence). This CDR3 spans 12 amino acids. CDR3 sequence reads: CTSSLGQNEAFF. In DNA, the CDR3 is TGTACCAGCAGCCTTGGACAGAATGAAGCTTTCTTT.

This chain links TRBV10-3 with TRBJ2-1; D possibly corresponds to TRBD1 (6 bases). The CDR3 totals 13 residues. Trimming removed 2 bases from V and 4 bases from J, with 6 bases in between. Per the germline V gene, CDR1 is ENHRY and CDR2 is SYGVKD. The CDR3 loop is CAISEQGYNEQFF. The CDR3 DNA reads as TGTGCCATCAGTGAGCAGGGGTACAATGAGCAGTTCTTC.

The chain employs TRBV6-1 and TRBJ1-5; D unclear. Germline V gene sequence: CDR1 MNHNS, CDR2 SASEGT. This CDR3 comprises 11 residues. Between the trimmed V and J ends, which lost 2 bases and 10 bases, there was a span of 6 bases. In DNA form, the CDR3 reads TGTGCCAGCAGTGAATGGCAACCCCAGCATTTT. Protein: CASSEWQPQHF.

This chain links TRBV4-1 with TRBJ1-1, with D perhaps matching TRBD1 (6 bases). Per germline, CDR1 MGHRA and CDR2 YSYEKL. Trimming cost V 0 bases and J 4 bases, with 12 bases left between them. The CDR3 has 15 amino acids. The DNA for the CDR3 is TGCGCCAGCAGCCAAGACGGCAGGGGCGGCACTGAAGCTTTCTTT. Protein product: CASSQDGRGGTEAFF.

The rearrangement uses TRBV18 and TRBJ1-1; tentatively, D is TRBD1 (5 bases). CDR3 length: 15 amino acids. Germline CDR1 KGHSH, CDR2 LQKENI. Trimming took 2 bases from V and 3 from J, leaving 13 bases between them. CDR3 coding DNA: TGTGCCAGCTCACCAAACACCGGGGGTTACACTGAAGCTTTCTTT. Residues: CASSPNTGGYTEAFF.

The genes are TRBV18 and TRBJ1-5; D perhaps matches TRBD1 (6 bases). CDR3 length: 14 amino acids. Trimming removed 5 bases at V and 6 bases at J, with 14 bases between. The germline gives CDR1 KGHSH, CDR2 LQKENI. CDR3 sequence reads: CASSSEQGVQPQHF. CDR3 coding DNA: TGTGCCAGCTCATCGGAACAGGGTGTTCAGCCCCAGCATTTT.

This clone was seen a handful of times. In DNA, the CDR3 is TGTGCCAGCAGCGGAGGGTACCAAGAGACCCAGTACTTC. This codes for CASSGGYQETQYF. V gene TRBV5-6 combines with J gene TRBJ2-5, with a weak D call TRBD2 (6 bases). Germline V gives CDR1 SGHDT, CDR2 YYEEEE. V shed 4 bases and J shed 0 bases, with 7 bases lying between them. The CDR3 covers 13 residues.

This chain uses TRBV19 with TRBJ1-1; TRBD1 is a possible D gene (6 bases). This CDR3 has 13 amino acids. Germline V gene data show CDR1 as LNHDA and CDR2 as SQIVND (reference sequence). The V end lost 6 bases, the J end lost 1 base, and 9 bases lay between the germline ends. CDR3 coding DNA: TGTGCCAGTAGGGGACAACCGAACACTGAAGCTTTCTTT. Translating it yields CASRGQPNTEAFF.

This sequence joins TRBV29-1 and TRBJ2-2; the match to TRBD1 covers 9 bases. This CDR3 spans 14 amino acids. Per the germline V gene, CDR1 is SQVTM and CDR2 is ANQGSEA. The V gene end was trimmed by 6 bases and the J gene end by 1 base; junction bases not matched to a gene: 3. CDR3 coding DNA: TGCAGCGTACTGGGACAGGGGAACACCGGGGAGCTGTTTTTT. It yields the protein CSVLGQGNTGELFF.

This clone has only one observation. The V and J genes are TRBV6-1 and TRBJ2-2, with TRBD1 as a possible D gene (5 bases). The CDR3 totals 12 residues. CDR1 is MNHNS and CDR2 is SASEGT in the germline V gene. V lost 8 bases and J 2 bases, leaving 6 bases between the germline ends. DNA for the CDR3: TGTGCCAGCGGGGCTAACACCGGGGAGCTGTTTTTT. Its protein product is CASGANTGELFF.

This rearrangement joins TRBV19 to TRBJ2-2; 8 bases line up with TRBD1. The CDR3 runs to 14 residues. Unmatched junction bases numbered 3, after V lost 8 bases and J lost 1 base. Germline V gene lookup returns CDR1 LNHDA and CDR2 SQIVND (reference sequence). CDR3 in amino acids: CASGQGWNTGELFF. In DNA, the CDR3 is TGTGCCAGTGGACAGGGTTGGAACACCGGGGAGCTGTTTTTT.

The J gene is TRBJ2-7, the V gene TRBV27; 9 nucleotides agree with TRBD2. V shed 7 bases, J shed 4 bases, and the junction held 5 bases outside the gene matches. This CDR3 spans 13 amino acids. Germline lookup yields CDR1 MNHEY and CDR2 SMNVEV (reference sequence). The CDR3 loop is CASTGTSRYEQYF. Written as DNA, the CDR3 is TGTGCCAGCACCGGGACTAGCAGGTACGAGCAGTACTTC.

The chain combines TRBV5-1 with TRBJ2-1, with D perhaps TRBD2 (7 bases). Germline CDR1 is SGHRS and CDR2 is YFSETQ. There are 17 residues in the CDR3. V was trimmed by 2 bases and J by 0 bases, leaving 15 bases between them. Written as DNA, the CDR3 is TGCGCCAGCAGCTTCTTGGGGGGGCGCAGCTCCTACAATGAGCAGTTCTTC. This translates into CASSFLGGRSSYNEQFF.

This rearrangement joins TRBV27 to TRBJ2-2; 8 nucleotides agree with TRBD1. Germline V gene lookup returns CDR1 MNHEY and CDR2 SMNVEV (reference sequence). The CDR3 loop spans 14 amino acids. J lost 8 bases, V lost 3 bases, and 5 bases had no gene match. CDR3 region: CASSFWTGRGELFF. The DNA of the CDR3 is TGTGCCAGCAGTTTTTGGACAGGGAGGGGGGAGCTGTTTTTT.

The V gene is TRBV29-1, the J gene TRBJ2-3, with 8 bases aligning to TRBD2. Germline V gene data show CDR1 as SQVTM and CDR2 as ANQGSEA. V was pared by 4 bases and J by 7 bases, with 7 bases of the junction left unmatched. This CDR3 spans 13 amino acids. The CDR3 DNA reads TGCAGCGTTGGGGCTAGCGGGCCAAATACGCAGTATTTT. This sequence encodes CSVGASGPNTQYF.

The chain joins TRBV9 to TRBJ2-3; 11 bases are shared with TRBD2. The CDR3 consists of 18 residues. Germline V gives CDR1 SGDLS, CDR2 YYNGEE. Losses at the gene ends were 0 bases for V and 4 bases for J; bases not matched to a gene: 10. CDR3 bases: TGTGCCAGCAGCGTAGAAAGTGGACTAGCGGGCAGGGCAGATACGCAGTATTTT. It codes for CASSVESGLAGRADTQYF.

The rearrangement joins TRBV7-9 to TRBJ1-6; D not certain. CDR3 length: 13 amino acids. Trimming stripped 1 base from V and 13 bases from J, with 11 bases between. CDR1 and CDR2 from the germline V gene are SEHNR and FQNEAQ (reference sequence). The CDR3 DNA reads as TGTGCCAGCAGCTTAGAGGGTGGAGGGCCCCTCCACTTT. Residues: CASSLEGGGPLHF. Full variable domain (rest looked up from reference TRBV7-9 and TRBJ1-6): DTGVSQNPRHKITKRGQNVTFRCDPISEHNRLYWYRQTLGQGPEFLTYFQNEAQLEKSRLLSDRFSAERPKGSFSTLEIQRTEQGDSAMYLCASSLEGGGPLHFGNGTRLTVT.

CDR3 nucleotides: TGTGCCAGCAGTTTAAGCGGGGGGCGGAGGGCTTTCTTT. Amino acid sequence: CASSLSGGRRAFF. This chain joins TRBV28 and TRBJ1-1, with D possibly matching TRBD1 (6 bases). The CDR3 runs to 13 residues. Germline V CDR1 and CDR2: MDHEN, SYDVKM. The V gene lost 2 bases and the J gene lost 11 bases, with 15 bases spanning the gap.

The chain has TRBV10-3 and TRBJ2-2; TRBD2 aligns across 8 bases. This CDR3 is 16 amino acids long. Trimming at V came to 4 bases and at J to 2 bases, leaving 6 bases not matched to a gene. Germline V gives CDR1 ENHRY, CDR2 SYGVKD. The CDR3 loop reads CAISAGGRTNTGELFF. CDR3 DNA sequence: TGTGCCATCAGTGCTGGCGGGAGGACTAACACCGGGGAGCTGTTTTTT.

V is TRBV2 and J is TRBJ1-1; TRBD1 agrees at 7 bases. The V gene's germline CDR1 is SNHLY and CDR2 FYNNEI. The CDR3 has 15 residues. After removal of 9 bases from V and 0 bases from J, the junction contained 10 bases not matched to a gene. The CDR3 DNA reads as TGTGCCAGGTCCGGGACAGAGCTGTTGAACACTGAAGCTTTCTTT. This encodes CARSGTELLNTEAFF.

The chain links TRBV15 to TRBJ2-5, with D unresolved. The germline V gene encodes CDR1 LNHNV and CDR2 YYDKDF (reference sequence). The CDR3 totals 14 residues. V lost 5 bases to trimming and J lost 2 bases, with 12 bases between them. The CDR3 is CATSLTAFQETQYF. In nucleotides, the CDR3 is TGTGCCACCAGCCTCACAGCTTTTCAAGAGACCCAGTACTTC.

In its sample, this clone was seen once. The chain is built from TRBV15 and TRBJ1-1; TRBD1 might be the D (6 bases). There are 15 residues in the CDR3. Trimming removed 3 bases from V and 1 base from J, with 12 bases in between. Germline CDR1 LNHNV, CDR2 YYDKDF (reference sequence). CDR3 nucleotide sequence: TGTGCCACCAGCAGCAACAGGGCGCGGAACACTGAAGCTTTCTTT. This translates into CATSSNRARNTEAFF.